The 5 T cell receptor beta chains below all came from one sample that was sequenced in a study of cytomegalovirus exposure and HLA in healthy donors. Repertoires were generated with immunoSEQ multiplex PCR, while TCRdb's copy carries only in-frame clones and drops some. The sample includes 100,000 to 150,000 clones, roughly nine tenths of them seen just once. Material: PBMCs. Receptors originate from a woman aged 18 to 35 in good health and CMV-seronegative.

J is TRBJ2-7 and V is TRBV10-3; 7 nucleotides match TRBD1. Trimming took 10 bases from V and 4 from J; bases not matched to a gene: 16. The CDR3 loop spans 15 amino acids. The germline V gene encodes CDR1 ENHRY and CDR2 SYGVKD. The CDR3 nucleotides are TGTGCCACCGGCCGATTTAGGGACAGACAATACGAGCAGTACTTC. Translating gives CATGRFRDRQYEQYF.

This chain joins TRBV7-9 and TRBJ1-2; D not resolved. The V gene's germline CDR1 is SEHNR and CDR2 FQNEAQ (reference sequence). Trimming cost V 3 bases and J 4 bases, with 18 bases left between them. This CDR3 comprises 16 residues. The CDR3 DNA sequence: TGTGCCAGCAGCTTTGGTCAACTGGGCCCAGTCTATGGCTACACCTTC. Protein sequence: CASSFGQLGPVYGYTF.

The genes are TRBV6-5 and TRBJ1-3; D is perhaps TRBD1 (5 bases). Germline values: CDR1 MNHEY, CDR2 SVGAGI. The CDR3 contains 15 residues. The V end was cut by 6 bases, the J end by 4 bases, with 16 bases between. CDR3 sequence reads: CASSQTGTVGNTIYF. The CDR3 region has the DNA TGTGCCAGCAGCCAAACTGGGACTGTAGGAAACACCATATATTTT.

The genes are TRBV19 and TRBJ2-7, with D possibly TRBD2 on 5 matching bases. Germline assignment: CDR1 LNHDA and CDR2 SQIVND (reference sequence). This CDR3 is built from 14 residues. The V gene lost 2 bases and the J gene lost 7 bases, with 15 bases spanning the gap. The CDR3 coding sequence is TGTGCCAGTAGTATATCACACAGTTCGGGGGAGCAGTACTTC. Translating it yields CASSISHSSGEQYF.

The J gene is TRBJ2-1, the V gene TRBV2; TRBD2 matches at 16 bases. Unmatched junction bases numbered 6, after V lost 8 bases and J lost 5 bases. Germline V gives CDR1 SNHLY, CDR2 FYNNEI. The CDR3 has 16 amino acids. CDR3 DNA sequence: TGTGCCAGCCCCCCGGGACTAGCGGGAGGGAACAATGAGCAGTTCTTC. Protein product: CASPPGLAGGNNEQFF.